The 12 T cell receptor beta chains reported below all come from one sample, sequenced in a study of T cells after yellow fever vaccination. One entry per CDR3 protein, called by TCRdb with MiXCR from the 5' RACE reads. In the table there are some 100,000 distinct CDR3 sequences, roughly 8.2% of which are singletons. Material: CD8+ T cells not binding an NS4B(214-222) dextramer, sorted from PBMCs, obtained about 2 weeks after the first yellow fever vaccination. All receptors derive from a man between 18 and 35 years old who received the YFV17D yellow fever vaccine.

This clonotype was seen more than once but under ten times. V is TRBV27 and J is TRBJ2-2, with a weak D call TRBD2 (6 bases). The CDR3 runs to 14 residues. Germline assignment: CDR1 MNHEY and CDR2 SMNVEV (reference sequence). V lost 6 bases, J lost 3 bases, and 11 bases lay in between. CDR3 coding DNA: TGTGCCAGCAGCGGAGGGACTGACACCGGGGAGCTGTTTTTT. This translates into CASSGGTDTGELFF.

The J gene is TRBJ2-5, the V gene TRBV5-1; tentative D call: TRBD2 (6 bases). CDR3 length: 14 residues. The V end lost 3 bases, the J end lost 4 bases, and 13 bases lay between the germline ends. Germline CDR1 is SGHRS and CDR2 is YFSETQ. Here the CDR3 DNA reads TGCGCCAGCAGCTCTAATGGCGGGGCAGAGACCCAGTACTTC. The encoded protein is CASSSNGGAETQYF.

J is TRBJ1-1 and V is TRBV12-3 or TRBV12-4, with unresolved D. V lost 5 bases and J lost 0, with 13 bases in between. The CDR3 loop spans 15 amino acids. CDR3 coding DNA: TGTGCCAGCAGTAACCTAGGCCTAATGAACACTGAAGCTTTCTTT. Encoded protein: CASSNLGLMNTEAFF.

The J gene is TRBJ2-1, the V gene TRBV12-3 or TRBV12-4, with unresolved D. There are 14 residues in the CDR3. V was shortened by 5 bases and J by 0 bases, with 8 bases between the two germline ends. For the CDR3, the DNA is TGTGCCAGCAGTCCAGAAGTCTCCTACAATGAGCAGTTCTTC. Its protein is CASSPEVSYNEQFF.

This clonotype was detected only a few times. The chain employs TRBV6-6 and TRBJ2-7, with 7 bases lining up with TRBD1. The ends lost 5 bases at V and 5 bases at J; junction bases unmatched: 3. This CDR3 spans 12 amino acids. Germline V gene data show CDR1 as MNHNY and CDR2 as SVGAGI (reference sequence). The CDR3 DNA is TGTGCCAGCAGTCACAGGGGCCACGAGCAGTACGTC. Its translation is CASSHRGHEQYV.

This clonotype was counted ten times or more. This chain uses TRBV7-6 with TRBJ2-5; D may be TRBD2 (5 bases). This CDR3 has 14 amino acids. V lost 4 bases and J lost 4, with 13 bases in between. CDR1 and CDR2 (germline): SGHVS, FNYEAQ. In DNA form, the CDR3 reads TGTGCCAGCAGCTACGGGATGCTCGGAGAGACCCAGTACTTC. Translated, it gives CASSYGMLGETQYF.

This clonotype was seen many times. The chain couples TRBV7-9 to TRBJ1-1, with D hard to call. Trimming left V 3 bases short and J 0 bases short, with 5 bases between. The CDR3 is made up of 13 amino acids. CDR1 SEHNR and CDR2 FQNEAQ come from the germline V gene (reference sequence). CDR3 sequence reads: CASSFLLNTEAFF. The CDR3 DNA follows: TGTGCCAGCAGCTTCCTCTTGAACACTGAAGCTTTCTTT.

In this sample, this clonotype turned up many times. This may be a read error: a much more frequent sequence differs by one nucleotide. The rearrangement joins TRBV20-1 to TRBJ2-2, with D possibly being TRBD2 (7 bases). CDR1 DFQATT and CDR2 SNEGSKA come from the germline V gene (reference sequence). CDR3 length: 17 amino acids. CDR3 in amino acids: CCARDPGAGAHTGELFF. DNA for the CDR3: TGCTGTGCTAGAGACCCAGGGGCGGGGGCCCACACCGGGGAGCTGTTTTTT.

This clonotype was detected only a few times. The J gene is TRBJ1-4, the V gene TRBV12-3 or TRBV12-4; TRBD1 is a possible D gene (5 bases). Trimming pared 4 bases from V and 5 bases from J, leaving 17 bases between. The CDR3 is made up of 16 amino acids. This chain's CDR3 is CASSSGPPWGNEKLFF. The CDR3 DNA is TGTGCCAGCAGTTCGGGACCTCCTTGGGGAAATGAAAAACTGTTTTTT.

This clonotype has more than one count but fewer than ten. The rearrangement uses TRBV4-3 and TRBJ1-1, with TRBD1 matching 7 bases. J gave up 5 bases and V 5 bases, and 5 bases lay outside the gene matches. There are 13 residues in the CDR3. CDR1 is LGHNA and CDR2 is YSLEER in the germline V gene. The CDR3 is CASSATGRTEAFF. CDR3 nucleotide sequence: TGCGCCAGCAGCGCGACAGGGAGGACTGAAGCTTTCTTT.

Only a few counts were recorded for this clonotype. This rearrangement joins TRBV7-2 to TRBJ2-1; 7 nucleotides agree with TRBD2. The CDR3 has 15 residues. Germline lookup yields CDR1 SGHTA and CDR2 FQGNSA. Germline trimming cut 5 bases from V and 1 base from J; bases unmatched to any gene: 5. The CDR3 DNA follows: TGTGCCAGCAGCCCCCCAGCGGGGTCCTACAATGAGCAGTTCTTC. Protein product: CASSPPAGSYNEQFF.

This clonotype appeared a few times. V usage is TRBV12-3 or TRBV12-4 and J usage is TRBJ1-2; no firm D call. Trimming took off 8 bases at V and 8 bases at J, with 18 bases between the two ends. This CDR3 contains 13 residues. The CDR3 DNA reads TGTGCCAGCGTAGCCCACACGCTGGGCGGCTACACCTTC. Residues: CASVAHTLGGYTF.